These 23 T cell receptor beta chains share one sample of origin, sequenced in a study of blood T cell repertoires in COVID-19. Libraries were prepared by immunoSEQ multiplex PCR; TCRdb keeps only in-frame clonotypes and omits some of them. The repertoire includes some 120,000 clones, 70% to 90% of them detected once, and approximately 0.81% sits in the top ten. Sequencing used peripheral blood. The receptors were gathered from a woman aged 50 to 60 with active or convalescent COVID-19.

This chain connects TRBV9 to TRBJ2-3; D possibly corresponds to TRBD2 (6 bases). The germline CDR1 and CDR2 sequences are SGDLS and YYNGEE. The V and J ends lost 4 bases and 5 bases respectively, with 17 bases between them. There are 15 residues in the CDR3. CDR3 nucleotides: TGTGCCAGCAGCTTCGGGGGTAGCGCGGAAGATACGCAGTATTTT. Its protein product is CASSFGGSAEDTQYF.

This chain joins TRBV27 and TRBJ2-7, with 12 bases that match TRBD2. Germline loops: CDR1 MNHEY, CDR2 SMNVEV (reference sequence). This CDR3 has 17 residues. Losses at the gene ends were 3 bases for V and 3 bases for J; bases not matched to a gene: 9. CDR3 bases: TGTGCCAGCAGTTTTATCCTAGCGGGAGGGGTTGGCTACGAGCAGTACTTC. Protein product: CASSFILAGGVGYEQYF.

The chain has TRBV27 and TRBJ2-1; 14 positions match TRBD2. The trim removed 5 bases at V and 8 bases at J, leaving 14 bases unmatched. The CDR3 loop spans 18 amino acids. Germline V lookup: CDR1 MNHEY, CDR2 SMNVEV (reference sequence). CDR3 in DNA: TGTGCCAGCAGTCAAGGACTAGCGGGGGGCGCCTGGCGGGATGAGCAGTTCTTC. Its protein product is CASSQGLAGGAWRDEQFF.

A word on this clone: Its ends do not fully match the called genes, so a read error is possible. The rearrangement uses TRBV7-2 and TRBJ2-5, with 9 bases identical to TRBD2. Looked up from germline, CDR1 is SGHTA and CDR2 is FQGNSA. The CDR3 spans 15 residues. CDR3 amino acids: CASRLAGESQETQYF. The CDR3 DNA sequence: TGTGCCAGCAGATTAGCGGGAGAGTCGCAAGAGACCCAGTACTTC.

The chain couples TRBV29-1 to TRBJ2-7; 8 nucleotides agree with TRBD1. The ends lost 6 bases at V and 4 bases at J; junction bases unmatched: 8. The CDR3 is 13 residues long. CDR1 and CDR2 from the germline V gene are SQVTM and ANQGSEA. In DNA form, the CDR3 reads TGCAGCGTCGGACAGGGTTTGTTGTACGAGCAGTACTTC. This gives the protein CSVGQGLLYEQYF.

This chain links TRBV7-9 with TRBJ2-7, with 7 bases fitting TRBD1. The CDR3 totals 14 residues. V lost 1 base, J lost 5 bases, and 5 bases stayed unmatched. Germline lookup yields CDR1 SEHNR and CDR2 FQNEAQ (reference sequence). The CDR3 protein is CASSLGQGMDEQYF. CDR3 DNA sequence: TGTGCCAGCAGCTTAGGACAGGGAATGGACGAGCAGTACTTC.

V gene TRBV29-1 combines with J gene TRBJ2-5; D gene ambiguous. Germline CDR1 and CDR2: SQVTM and ANQGSEA. The V and J ends lost 4 bases and 4 bases respectively, with 13 bases between them. The CDR3 length is 13 residues. The DNA for the CDR3 is TGCAGCGTTGGGCCCCCCCCGGGAGAGACCCAGTACTTC. Translated: CSVGPPPGETQYF.

The chain is built from TRBV29-1 and TRBJ1-2; 7 nucleotides line up with TRBD1. CDR3 length: 11 amino acids. With V trimmed by 6 bases and J by 7 bases, 5 bases remained unmatched. Germline loops: CDR1 SQVTM, CDR2 ANQGSEA. CDR3 loop: CSVTGTGGYTF. In DNA, the CDR3 is TGCAGCGTGACAGGGACCGGTGGCTACACCTTC.

V is TRBV15 and J is TRBJ1-2; D might be TRBD1 (5 bases). The CDR3 is 18 amino acids. Between the trimmed V and J ends, which lost 1 base and 0 bases, there was a span of 18 bases. Germline V gene lookup returns CDR1 LNHNV and CDR2 YYDKDF (reference sequence). The CDR3 loop is CATSRVGLLRLTNYGYTF. CDR3 DNA sequence: TGTGCCACCAGCAGAGTGGGACTGCTACGCTTAACTAACTATGGCTACACCTTC.

V usage is TRBV11-2 and J usage is TRBJ2-7; D perhaps matches TRBD1 (6 bases). The CDR3 spans 14 residues. The germline V gene has CDR1 SGHAT and CDR2 FQNNGV. The germline V and J ends were trimmed by 4 bases and 3 bases, with 13 bases remaining between them. CDR3 in DNA: TGTGCCAGCAGCTCCCTAGACAGGATCTACGAGCAGTACTTC. Translation gives CASSSLDRIYEQYF. Using reference TRBV11-2 and TRBJ2-7 for the parts outside the CDR3, the full variable domain is EAGVAQSPRYKIIEKRQSVAFWCNPISGHATLYWYQQILGQGPKLLIQFQNNGVVDDSQLPKDRFSAERLKGVDSTLKIQPAKLEDSAVYLCASSSLDRIYEQYFGPGTRLTVT.

This CDR3 reads CAWSPQGAARGEETQYF. CDR3 DNA: TGTGCCTGGAGCCCCCAGGGCGCAGCCCGCGGGGAGGAGACCCAGTACTTC. The rearrangement joins TRBV30 to TRBJ2-5, with D maybe TRBD2 (6 bases). The CDR3 is 17 amino acids. The V end was cut by 3 bases, the J end by 5 bases, with 25 bases between. Germline V lookup: CDR1 GTSNPN, CDR2 SVGIG (reference sequence).

J is TRBJ1-2 and V is TRBV12-3 or TRBV12-4; D remains unclear. CDR3 length equals 10 residues. Trimming took 10 bases from V and 5 from J, leaving 8 bases between them. The CDR3: CATEYYGYTF. In DNA, the CDR3 is TGTGCCACCGAGTATTATGGCTACACCTTC.

The J gene is TRBJ1-1, the V gene TRBV28; D remains unclear. The CDR3 has 17 residues. V lost 3 bases and J lost 0, with 17 bases in between. Germline V lookup: CDR1 MDHEN, CDR2 SYDVKM. The CDR3 sequence: CASSFEGRTVMNTEAFF. The DNA of the CDR3 is TGTGCCAGCAGTTTCGAGGGCAGAACCGTCATGAACACTGAAGCTTTCTTT.

The rearrangement joins TRBV7-8 to TRBJ2-7; 10 nucleotides match TRBD2. V gave up 5 bases and J gave up 6 bases; unmatched junction bases: 13. Germline V gene sequence: CDR1 SGHVS, CDR2 FQNEAQ. The CDR3 totals 16 residues. The CDR3 region has the DNA TGTGCCAGCAGCCCCCTCCGCCTAGCGGGAGTTTTCGAGCAGTACTTC. Amino acid sequence: CASSPLRLAGVFEQYF. Full variable domain (outside the CDR3, taken from reference TRBV7-8 and TRBJ2-7): GAGVSQSPRYKVAKRGQDVALRCDPISGHVSLFWYQQALGQGPEFLTYFQNEAQLDKSGLPSDRFFAERPEGSVSTLKIQRTQQEDSAVYLCASSPLRLAGVFEQYFGPGTRLTVT.

This chain connects TRBV7-3 to TRBJ2-1; TRBD2 might be the D (6 bases). Germline loops: CDR1 SGHTA, CDR2 FQGTGA. This CDR3 has 15 amino acids. Trimming removed 2 bases at V and 1 base at J, with 9 bases between. The CDR3 DNA reads TGTGCCAGCAGCTTAGGGGGGTTGTCCTACAATGAGCAGTTCTTC. It translates to CASSLGGLSYNEQFF.

The chain is built from TRBV4-3 and TRBJ2-2, with a possible D match to TRBD1 (8 bases). V lost 2 bases and J 5 bases, leaving 12 bases between the germline ends. The CDR3 length is 15 residues. CDR1 LGHNA and CDR2 YSLEER come from the germline V gene. The CDR3, as DNA: TGCGCCAGCAGCCAAAACAGGGGGGGGACCGGGGAGCTGTTTTTT. Residues: CASSQNRGGTGELFF.

The gene calls are TRBV27 and TRBJ1-6; D remains ambiguous. The CDR3 has 17 amino acids. In germline, CDR1 is MNHEY, CDR2 SMNVEV (reference sequence). The germline V and J ends were trimmed by 0 bases and 0 bases, with 9 bases remaining between them. DNA of the CDR3: TGTGCCAGCAGTTTATCGAGGGCTAGCTCCTATAATTCACCCCTCCACTTT. Translated: CASSLSRASSYNSPLHF.

The rearrangement joins TRBV28 to TRBJ1-2; no reliable D call. The germline gives CDR1 MDHEN, CDR2 SYDVKM. CDR3 length equals 14 residues. This chain's CDR3 is CGAAWKWSNYGYTF. The CDR3 DNA reads as TGTGGCGCCGCGTGGAAGTGGAGTAACTATGGCTACACCTTC.

The chain recombines TRBV28 with TRBJ2-5, with a tentative D call TRBD2 (7 bases). Germline CDR1 and CDR2: MDHEN and SYDVKM. V lost 3 bases and J 7 bases, leaving 12 bases between the germline ends. The CDR3 contains 13 residues. CDR3 protein: CASSFGGGGTQYF. For the CDR3, the DNA is TGTGCCAGCAGTTTTGGGGGGGGCGGGACCCAGTACTTC.

This clone was detected only once. The genes are TRBV3-1 (or the pseudogene TRBV3-2) and TRBJ2-7; D is ambiguous. V was trimmed by 8 bases and J by 4 bases, leaving 6 bases between them. This CDR3 contains 10 residues. From germline, CDR1 is LGHDT and CDR2 YNNKEL (reference sequence). The CDR3 nucleotides read TGTGCCAGCGGCTCTTACGAGCAGTACTTC. Amino acid sequence: CASGSYEQYF.

This clone was counted a single time. V is TRBV28 and J is TRBJ1-1; D not certain. This CDR3 has 13 residues. Germline CDR1 reads MDHEN; CDR2 reads SYDVKM. V was clipped by 11 bases and J by 1 base, with 14 bases between them. CDR3 sequence: CAALPGGNTEAFF. The CDR3 DNA follows: TGTGCCGCACTCCCTGGCGGGAACACTGAAGCTTTCTTT.

The V gene is TRBV3-1 (or the pseudogene TRBV3-2), the J gene TRBJ2-6; TRBD2 matches 16 bases. The CDR3 sequence is 19 residues long. V was clipped by 5 bases and J by 4 bases; unmatched bases: 8. Germline V gene lookup returns CDR1 LGHDT and CDR2 YNNKEL (reference sequence). CDR3 bases: TGTGCCAGCAGCGGGACTAGCGGGAGGGCCTATGCCGGGGCCAACGTCCTGACTTTC. Protein: CASSGTSGRAYAGANVLTF.

In nucleotides, the CDR3 is TGTGCCAGCAGCGCCTTCGGGACTAACACAGATACGCAGTATTTT. It is translated as CASSAFGTNTDTQYF. The rearrangement joins TRBV9 to TRBJ2-3, with 7 bases aligning to TRBD2. The germline gives CDR1 SGDLS, CDR2 YYNGEE. Trimming took 3 bases from V and 2 from J; bases not matched to a gene: 6. CDR3 length: 15 amino acids.